The clone carrying this T cell receptor (beta chain) was detected once. What it recognizes is unknown. The CDR3 is made up of 16 amino acids. V lost 4 bases and J 2 bases, leaving 16 bases between the germline ends. The germline gives CDR1 SGHDT, CDR2 YYEEEE. This entry is derived from a study of OX40 agonist ivuxolimab in advanced cancers. Study-wide results and caveats: Normalized T-cell clonal expansion was also low in some nonresponders.

TCRdb's table, derived via immunoSEQ multiplex PCR, lists solely in-frame clones and lacks some. The table records around 60,000 clones, approximately 90% of them present only once. The starting material was CD4+ or CD8+ T cells sorted from blood, obtained in a trial of the OX40 agonist ivuxolimab. The chain has TRBV5-6 and TRBJ2-1, with D unresolved. The clonotype comes from an adult with an advanced solid tumor such as melanoma, head and neck, liver or kidney cancer. The CDR3 DNA is TGTGCCAGCAGCCCGGTATCAGGCGATACCTACAATGAGCAGTTCTTC. It is translated as CASSPVSGDTYNEQFF.